A single sample is the source of the 18 T cell receptor beta chains below, sequenced in a study of blood T cells in healthy people across ages. Using a J-beta primer mix together with a sample-barcoded 5' primer, a second PCR was run for about 6 to 11 cycles. TCRdb itself ran the 5' RACE reads through MiXCR, one entry per CDR3 protein. The table has about 1.8 million distinct CDR3 sequences, around half seen once; the top ten hold approximately 2%. Material for sequencing was blood. The receptor set was obtained from a woman aged 40 to 50 in good health.

This clonotype has just a few counts. The V and J genes are TRBV6-5 and TRBJ2-1; D assignment may be TRBD1 or TRBD2 (6 bases each). V was trimmed by 8 bases and J by 5 bases, leaving 13 bases between them. Germline CDR1 is MNHEY and CDR2 is SVGAGI. The CDR3 spans 13 residues. CDR3 coding DNA: TGTGCCAGCCGGGGGCCTGGACACAATGAGCAGTTCTTC. Translation gives CASRGPGHNEQFF.

This chain uses TRBV7-9 with TRBJ2-1; TRBD1 matches 8 bases. This CDR3 has 15 residues. V lost 1 base and J lost 8; bases outside the gene matches: 7. The germline V gene has CDR1 SEHNR and CDR2 FQNEAQ (reference sequence). CDR3 amino acids: CASSLGQGSYDEQFF. The CDR3 DNA is TGTGCCAGCAGCTTAGGACAGGGGAGTTACGATGAGCAGTTCTTC. Supplemented by reference TRBV7-9 and TRBJ2-1, the full variable domain reads DTGVSQNPRHKITKRGQNVTFRCDPISEHNRLYWYRQTLGQGPEFLTYFQNEAQLEKSRLLSDRFSAERPKGSFSTLEIQRTEQGDSAMYLCASSLGQGSYDEQFFGPGTRLTVL.

CDR3 in amino acids: CASSYPPEAFF. The CDR3 nucleotides read TGTGCCAGCAGTTACCCCCCTGAAGCTTTCTTT. The chain employs TRBV6-2 or TRBV6-3 and TRBJ1-1; D gene unclear. This CDR3 comprises 11 residues. Trimming shortened V by 2 bases and J by 6 bases, and 4 bases separated the two germline ends. Germline V gene data show CDR1 as MNHEY and CDR2 as SVGEGT.

V and J are TRBV7-8 and TRBJ2-7; 7 bases are shared with TRBD2. CDR3 size: 15 residues. Germline values: CDR1 SGHVS, CDR2 FQNEAQ. The junction had 7 bases not matched to a gene; V was cut back by 4 bases and J by 1 base. The DNA of the CDR3 is TGTGCCAGCAGCTCGAAAAGGACTAGATCCTACGAGCAGTACTTC. Amino acids: CASSSKRTRSYEQYF. Filled out from reference TRBV7-8 and TRBJ2-7, the complete variable domain reads GAGVSQSPRYKVAKRGQDVALRCDPISGHVSLFWYQQALGQGPEFLTYFQNEAQLDKSGLPSDRFFAERPEGSVSTLKIQRTQQEDSAVYLCASSSKRTRSYEQYFGPGTRLTVT.

This clonotype came up a few times. The chain uses TRBV27 and TRBJ2-1; D might be TRBD1 (6 bases). The CDR3 has 12 residues. Germline CDR1 reads MNHEY; CDR2 reads SMNVEV (reference sequence). The V and J ends lost 6 bases and 12 bases respectively, with 15 bases between them. The CDR3 DNA reads TGTGCCAGCAGAACCCCAGGGGAAAGGCAGTTCTTC. The encoded protein is CASRTPGERQFF.

This chain connects TRBV2 to TRBJ2-7; D might be TRBD1 (6 bases). Looked up from germline, CDR1 is SNHLY and CDR2 is FYNNEI. Deletions cut 2 bases from V and 0 bases from J, with 14 bases between. This CDR3 comprises 16 residues. In DNA, the CDR3 is TGTGCCAGCAGTGAATGGGCGGACAGAAGCTCCTACGAGCAGTACTTC. It translates to CASSEWADRSSYEQYF. The whole variable domain, remainder taken from reference TRBV2 and TRBJ2-7, is EPEVTQTPSHQVTQMGQEVILRCVPISNHLYFYWYRQILGQKVEFLVSFYNNEISEKSEIFDDQFSVERPDGSNFTLKIRSTKLEDSAMYFCASSEWADRSSYEQYFGPGTRLTVT.

V usage is TRBV24-1 and J usage is TRBJ1-2, with D unresolved. V lost 6 bases and J 1 base, leaving 11 bases between the germline ends. CDR1 and CDR2 (germline): KGHDR, SFDVKD. This CDR3 has 14 amino acids. The CDR3 sequence is CATSPTDFNYGYTF. CDR3 bases: TGTGCCACCAGTCCAACAGATTTTAACTATGGCTACACCTTC.

This sequence joins TRBV28 and TRBJ1-2, with 12 nucleotides matching TRBD1. There are 15 residues in the CDR3. Germline V gene data show CDR1 as MDHEN and CDR2 as SYDVKM. The ends lost 6 bases at V and 8 bases at J; junction bases unmatched: 10. The chain's CDR3 is CASSLWGQGAEGYTF. The CDR3 DNA reads TGTGCCAGCAGCCTCTGGGGACAGGGGGCTGAAGGCTACACCTTC.

The chain couples TRBV6-2 or TRBV6-3 to TRBJ1-1, with D possibly being TRBD1 (5 bases). V lost 9 bases to trimming and J lost 0 bases, with 11 bases between them. This CDR3 contains 13 residues. Germline V lookup: CDR1 MNHEY, CDR2 SVGEGT. CDR3 nucleotides: TGTGCCAGTCAACAGGAGATGAACACTGAAGCTTTCTTT. It yields the protein CASQQEMNTEAFF.

The rearrangement uses TRBV6-5 and TRBJ2-5, with a weak D call TRBD1 (6 bases). CDR1 is MNHEY and CDR2 is SVGAGI in the germline V gene. The CDR3 extends over 11 amino acids. V was clipped by 6 bases and J by 11 bases, with 13 bases between them. The CDR3 DNA is TGTGCCAGCAGCCCTACAGGGCAACAGTACTTC. Amino acids: CASSPTGQQYF.

The chain links TRBV13 to TRBJ2-1; D is possibly TRBD2 (6 bases). CDR1 is PRHDT, CDR2 FYEKMQ, per germline (reference sequence). Trimming left V 5 bases short and J 7 bases short, with 15 bases between. The CDR3 sequence is 14 residues long. CDR3 sequence reads: CASSMGGGSNEQFF. In DNA form, the CDR3 reads TGTGCCAGCAGCATGGGTGGGGGGTCTAATGAGCAGTTCTTC.

Ten or more counts support this clonotype. The rearrangement uses TRBV4-3 and TRBJ2-6; a weak D match, TRBD2 (5 bases). This CDR3 spans 15 amino acids. V was clipped by 0 bases and J by 2 bases, with 5 bases between them. Germline CDR1 and CDR2: LGHNA and YSLEER. The CDR3 bases are TGCGCCAGCAGCCAAGAGAGGGCTGGGGCCAACGTCCTGACTTTC. This sequence encodes CASSQERAGANVLTF.

V and J are TRBV7-2 and TRBJ2-1; 7 bases map to TRBD2. Germline V gene data show CDR1 as SGHTA and CDR2 as FQGNSA. This CDR3 comprises 15 residues. Trimming at V came to 5 bases and at J to 0 bases, leaving 4 bases not matched to a gene. The DNA for the CDR3 is TGTGCCAGCAGCACGCGGGGGAGCTCCTACAATGAGCAGTTCTTC. Translating gives CASSTRGSSYNEQFF.

The chain combines TRBV12-3 or TRBV12-4 with TRBJ1-1; D gene unclear. V was clipped by 3 bases and J by 0 bases, with 8 bases between them. The CDR3 has 14 residues. The CDR3 DNA reads TGTGCCAGCAGTTTTAGGCAGGTGAACACTGAAGCTTTCTTT. Its protein is CASSFRQVNTEAFF.

V and J are TRBV16 and TRBJ2-1; possibly TRBD2 for D (7 bases). The CDR3 is made up of 16 amino acids. V dropped 4 bases and J dropped 3 bases, with 16 bases sitting between them. Germline V gene lookup returns CDR1 KGHSY and CDR2 FQNENV. The CDR3 region has the DNA TGTGCCAGCAGCCTTCAAGGGGGGGCCTTCTACAATGAGCAGTTCTTC. It codes for CASSLQGGAFYNEQFF. Full variable domain (rest looked up from reference TRBV16 and TRBJ2-1): GEEVAQTPKHLVRGEGQKAKLYCAPIKGHSYVFWYQQVLKNEFKFLISFQNENVFDETGMPKERFSAKCLPNSPCSLEIQATKLEDSAVYFCASSLQGGAFYNEQFFGPGTRLTVL.

The table lists this clonotype with a few counts. The V gene is TRBV29-1, the J gene TRBJ2-2; D remains ambiguous. This CDR3 contains 13 residues. V was cut by 7 bases and J by 0 bases, with 9 bases left in between. The germline V gene has CDR1 SQVTM and CDR2 ANQGSEA. CDR3 sequence: CSASGTNTGELFF. CDR3 in DNA: TGCAGCGCATCGGGTACGAACACCGGGGAGCTGTTTTTT.

The table lists this clonotype with a count of one. The CDR3 nucleotides read TGTGCCAGTAGTATCGCCAGGGGAGCCCGCTCCTACGAGCAGTACTTC. As protein: CASSIARGARSYEQYF. The chain is built from TRBV19 and TRBJ2-7; TRBD1 is a possible D gene (6 bases). Germline loops: CDR1 LNHDA, CDR2 SQIVND (reference sequence). This CDR3 has 16 amino acids. V was clipped by 3 bases and J by 0 bases, with 15 bases between them.

The chain employs TRBV10-3 and TRBJ2-7, with 8 positions matching TRBD2. This CDR3 is 15 amino acids long. The V gene's germline CDR1 is ENHRY and CDR2 SYGVKD. The V segment lost 2 bases and the J segment 3 bases; nucleotides outside the gene matches: 6. CDR3 residues: CAISEGGLAIYEQYF. The DNA of the CDR3 is TGTGCCATCAGTGAGGGTGGACTAGCTATCTACGAGCAGTACTTC.